The 8 T cell receptor beta chains listed next were all sequenced from one sample in a study of blood T cell repertoires in COVID-19. Method: immunoSEQ multiplex PCR; TCRdb's copy keeps in-frame clones and lacks some. The sample has 110,000 to 150,000 clones, about four fifths seen once. The sequencing input was PBMCs or T cells enriched from blood (not recorded which). These receptors were obtained from a woman aged 18-29 years who had been exposed to COVID-19.

The chain couples TRBV3-1 (or the pseudogene TRBV3-2) to TRBJ1-6; weak D call: TRBD1 (6 bases). Germline values: CDR1 LGHDT, CDR2 YNNKEL (reference sequence). The CDR3 length is 16 residues. V was trimmed by 3 bases and J by 10 bases, leaving 19 bases between them. The CDR3 loop reads CASSHRTRGVESPLHF. CDR3 DNA: TGTGCCAGCAGCCACCGAACCAGGGGCGTAGAGTCACCCCTCCACTTT.

This sequence joins TRBV2 and TRBJ2-5, with D possibly matching TRBD2 (5 bases). V was pared by 8 bases and J by 1 base, with 14 bases between. The CDR3 contains 14 residues. CDR1 is SNHLY, CDR2 FYNNEI, per germline. The CDR3 sequence: CASRSGAVQETQYF. The CDR3 DNA sequence: TGTGCCAGCCGAAGCGGAGCCGTCCAAGAGACCCAGTACTTC.

The chain has TRBV11-2 and TRBJ1-2; D is undetermined. CDR1 is SGHAT and CDR2 is FQNNGV in the germline V gene. CDR3 length equals 15 residues. Trimming left V 1 base short and J 4 bases short, with 13 bases between. CDR3 nucleotides: TGTGCCAGCAGCTTAGCTTCGGGAGGAGTCTATGGCTACACCTTC. This gives the protein CASSLASGGVYGYTF.

The chain links TRBV2 to TRBJ2-5, with 11 bases identical to TRBD2. The V and J ends lost 5 bases and 4 bases, in that order; junction bases with no gene match: 9. In germline, CDR1 is SNHLY, CDR2 FYNNEI. The CDR3 has 16 amino acids. CDR3 amino acids: CASSLTLAGGSETQYF. The CDR3 DNA reads TGTGCCAGCAGTCTCACCTTAGCGGGAGGGTCAGAGACCCAGTACTTC.

This chain links TRBV18 with TRBJ2-4; D is unclear. The ends were cut back, 2 bases at V and 3 bases at J, with 14 bases in the middle. From germline, CDR1 is KGHSH and CDR2 LQKENI. CDR3 length: 16 residues. The CDR3 DNA follows: TGTGCCAGCTCACCAGGGCCTCCAATCGGCAAAAACATTCAGTACTTC. This translates into CASSPGPPIGKNIQYF.

The chain carries TRBV28 and TRBJ1-1; D unclear. Trimming shortened V by 7 bases and J by 4 bases, and 13 bases separated the two germline ends. CDR3 length equals 13 residues. The germline V gene has CDR1 MDHEN and CDR2 SYDVKM. Here the CDR3 reads CASTRTGSTEAFF. For the CDR3, the DNA is TGTGCCAGCACCAGGACCGGGAGCACTGAAGCTTTCTTT.

This clone showed up many times. J is TRBJ1-3 and V is TRBV28; D uncertain. Germline loops: CDR1 MDHEN, CDR2 SYDVKM. The length of the CDR3 is 13 residues. V lost 5 bases and J 0 bases, leaving 5 bases between the germline ends. CDR3 protein: CASSTNSGNTIYF. Here the CDR3 DNA reads TGTGCCAGCAGTACAAACTCTGGAAACACCATATATTTT.

In its sample, this clone was seen a few times. The chain links TRBV10-3 to TRBJ1-2; TRBD1 matches 8 bases. Unmatched junction bases numbered 8, after V lost 6 bases and J lost 5 bases. Per the germline V gene, CDR1 is ENHRY and CDR2 is SYGVKD. The CDR3 runs 14 residues. The CDR3 DNA sequence: TGTGCCATCAGAACCGGGACAGGTCTTTATGGCTACACCTTC. It encodes CAIRTGTGLYGYTF.